Below, 6 T cell receptor beta chains from the same sample are listed, as sequenced in a study of blood T cell repertoires in COVID-19. The table came from immunoSEQ multiplex PCR; TCRdb's copy has only in-frame clones and leaves some out. The repertoire holds fewer than 120,000 clones, with 88% as singletons. The sequenced sample was peripheral blood. The receptors stem from a woman in her 50s with acute or convalescent COVID-19.

This clone turned up a few times. The rearrangement uses TRBV7-9 and TRBJ2-7, with D possibly TRBD2 on 5 matching bases. Germline CDR1 SEHNR, CDR2 FQNEAQ (reference sequence). The V and J ends lost 3 bases and 6 bases respectively, with 15 bases between them. This CDR3 comprises 14 residues. CDR3 sequence: CASSFGSAGSEQYF. The CDR3 DNA sequence: TGTGCCAGCAGCTTCGGGTCGGCGGGCAGCGAGCAGTACTTC.

This clone has just one count. V is TRBV6-5 and J is TRBJ1-2; 9 bases are a match to TRBD1. Germline V gene lookup returns CDR1 MNHEY and CDR2 SVGAGI. The ends lost 6 bases at V and 4 bases at J; junction bases unmatched: 6. This CDR3 has 14 amino acids. The DNA of the CDR3 is TGTGCCAGCAGGGGACAGGGTGTGAGCTATGGCTACACCTTC. Translated: CASRGQGVSYGYTF.

CDR3 DNA sequence: TGTGCCATCTTCACGGGCCTAGCGGGACGGGAGCAAGAGACCCAGTACTTC. Protein product: CAIFTGLAGREQETQYF. V is TRBV6-4 and J is TRBJ2-5; TRBD2 agrees at 9 bases. The germline V gene encodes CDR1 MRHNA and CDR2 SNTAGT. The trim removed 10 bases at V and 2 bases at J, leaving 17 bases unmatched. This CDR3 contains 17 residues.

The chain carries TRBV24-1 and TRBJ2-1; perhaps TRBD2 as D (5 bases). The CDR3 runs to 16 residues. V was pared by 5 bases and J by 0 bases, with 13 bases between. In germline, CDR1 is KGHDR, CDR2 SFDVKD. The CDR3 coding sequence is TGTGCCACCAGTGCATGGAGCGGACGCTCCTACAATGAGCAGTTCTTC. The encoded protein is CATSAWSGRSYNEQFF.

This rearrangement joins TRBV6-2 or TRBV6-3 to TRBJ2-7; 9 bases fit TRBD1. Germline V CDR1 and CDR2: MNHEY, SVGEGT. The CDR3 length is 14 residues. The ends lost 3 bases at V and 5 bases at J; junction bases unmatched: 5. The chain's CDR3 is CASSYLRTGDEQYF. DNA of the CDR3: TGTGCCAGCAGTTATCTCCGGACAGGGGACGAGCAGTACTTC.

This clone was seen more than once but under ten times. The chain is built from TRBV5-5 and TRBJ2-5; the D is unclear. The ends were cut back, 0 bases at V and 1 base at J, with 4 bases in the middle. The CDR3 is 13 amino acids. Germline CDR1 and CDR2: SGHKS and YYEKEE (reference sequence). This CDR3 reads CASSLAVQETQYF. The CDR3 region has the DNA TGTGCCAGCAGCTTGGCGGTCCAAGAGACCCAGTACTTC.